One sample yielded the 28 T cell receptor beta chains listed below, sequenced in a study of cytomegalovirus exposure and HLA in healthy donors. Primers for the PCR totalled 60 Vbeta and 13 Jbeta. The assay was immunoSEQ multiplex PCR, and TCRdb's table has in-frame clones only and misses some. The table lists about 130,000 clones, 70% to 80% of them singletons. Sequencing used PBMCs. These receptors were obtained from a man between 18 and 29 years old in good health and CMV-seronegative.

The V and J genes are TRBV7-8 and TRBJ1-1; D is possibly TRBD1 (5 bases). The CDR3 covers 17 residues. From germline, CDR1 is SGHVS and CDR2 FQNEAQ. V lost 1 base and J lost 6, with 21 bases in between. The CDR3 protein is CASSLGGGAAVLSEAFF. The CDR3 coding sequence is TGTGCCAGCAGCTTAGGGGGAGGGGCAGCAGTTCTTTCTGAAGCTTTCTTT.

The chain carries TRBV11-3 and TRBJ2-3; 8 nucleotides align to TRBD2. This CDR3 contains 16 residues. V was pared by 5 bases and J by 4 bases, with 11 bases of the junction left unmatched. Germline CDR1 SGHNT, CDR2 YENEEA. The CDR3 DNA sequence: TGTGCCAGCAGCCCGCAAGCGGGAGCTGCTGCAGATACGCAGTATTTT. Translating it yields CASSPQAGAAADTQYF.

The genes are TRBV19 and TRBJ2-5; 8 bases align to TRBD1. V shed 1 base and J 5 bases; nucleotides not matched to a gene: 3. The CDR3 loop spans 14 amino acids. The germline V gene encodes CDR1 LNHDA and CDR2 SQIVND (reference sequence). The CDR3 DNA sequence: TGTGCCAGTAGTATAGTGGCAGGGGGCGAGACCCAGTACTTC. This encodes CASSIVAGGETQYF.

The rearrangement joins TRBV4-2 to TRBJ2-3; TRBD1 matches 7 bases. V lost 0 bases, J lost 2 bases, and 11 bases stayed unmatched. There are 18 residues in the CDR3. The V gene's germline CDR1 is LGHNA and CDR2 YNFKEQ. CDR3 in DNA: TGTGCCAGCAGCCAAGAGAGGGGGCTCCAGGGGTTCACAGATACGCAGTATTTT. It codes for CASSQERGLQGFTDTQYF.

This chain uses TRBV25-1 with TRBJ2-7; 14 bases line up with TRBD2. Trimming at V came to 6 bases and at J to 7 bases, leaving 8 bases not matched to a gene. Germline CDR1 is MGHDK and CDR2 is SYGVNS. This CDR3 region has 15 residues. The chain's CDR3 is CASRVGLAGEGEQYF. CDR3 in DNA: TGTGCCAGCAGGGTGGGACTAGCGGGAGAGGGAGAGCAGTACTTC.

The CDR3 is CASIKALAGRAPYEQYF. CDR3 nucleotide sequence: TGTGCCAGCATTAAAGCACTAGCGGGACGGGCCCCCTACGAGCAGTACTTC. The rearrangement links TRBV6-1 to TRBJ2-7; 10 nucleotides line up with TRBD2. V was clipped by 7 bases and J by 2 bases; unmatched bases: 14. Germline-derived CDR1 and CDR2 are MNHNS and SASEGT. The CDR3 totals 17 residues.

This chain connects TRBV6-5 to TRBJ1-3; 9 positions match TRBD1. This CDR3 has 16 residues. Germline trimming cut 4 bases from V and 5 bases from J; bases unmatched to any gene: 9. Looked up from germline, CDR1 is MNHEY and CDR2 is SVGAGI. This CDR3 is CASSSRQGVSRNTIYF. Written as DNA, the CDR3 is TGTGCCAGCAGTTCCCGACAGGGGGTGTCTAGAAACACCATATATTTT.

This clone occurred a few times. This rearrangement joins TRBV7-8 to TRBJ1-1; 7 positions match TRBD1. Per germline, CDR1 SGHVS and CDR2 FQNEAQ. The V segment lost 1 base and the J segment 1 base; nucleotides outside the gene matches: 0. The CDR3 consists of 14 residues. The CDR3 DNA is TGTGCCAGCAGCTTAGAGGGGGCGAACACTGAAGCTTTCTTT. Amino acids: CASSLEGANTEAFF.

This clone was counted between two and nine times. This sample also contains other DNA sequences that code for the same CDR3. The chain combines TRBV7-3 with TRBJ1-2, with a tentative D call TRBD1 (5 bases). V was shortened by 2 bases and J by 3 bases, with 10 bases between the two germline ends. CDR3 length: 14 residues. The germline V gene has CDR1 SGHTA and CDR2 FQGTGA. This CDR3 is CASSLGQGDYGYTF. The CDR3, as DNA: TGTGCCAGCAGCTTAGGTCAGGGTGACTATGGCTACACCTTC.

The chain carries TRBV2 and TRBJ2-2; 7 bases align to TRBD2. The CDR3 contains 13 residues. Per the germline V gene, CDR1 is SNHLY and CDR2 is FYNNEI. The ends lost 10 bases at V and 4 bases at J; junction bases unmatched: 6. CDR3 loop: CATGGGLTGELFF. The CDR3 DNA reads TGTGCCACGGGAGGAGGGCTCACCGGGGAGCTGTTTTTT.

The V gene is TRBV27, the J gene TRBJ1-5; D call uncertain. Germline values: CDR1 MNHEY, CDR2 SMNVEV (reference sequence). Trimming pared 7 bases from V and 3 bases from J, leaving 10 bases between. This CDR3 has 13 amino acids. The CDR3 DNA reads TGTGCCAGCAAGGCAGGCACCAATCAGCCCCAGCATTTT. Protein: CASKAGTNQPQHF.

This clone showed up just a few times. The chain links TRBV2 to TRBJ1-5; D not resolved. Germline loops: CDR1 SNHLY, CDR2 FYNNEI. The CDR3 contains 13 residues. The ends were cut back, 7 bases at V and 6 bases at J, with 13 bases in the middle. CDR3 sequence: CASKEGEAQPQHF. Written as DNA, the CDR3 is TGTGCCAGCAAGGAGGGAGAAGCTCAGCCCCAGCATTTT.

This chain uses TRBV11-1 with TRBJ2-3; 13 bases are shared with TRBD2. CDR1 SGHAT and CDR2 FQDESV come from the germline V gene (reference sequence). The J segment lost 2 bases and the V segment lost 5 bases, leaving 4 bases of the junction unmatched. The CDR3 spans 16 residues. The CDR3 nucleotides are TGTGCCAGCAGCATGGGACTAGCGGGAAACACAGATACGCAGTATTTT. This codes for CASSMGLAGNTDTQYF.

This chain joins TRBV7-3 and TRBJ2-3; D ambiguous. This CDR3 is built from 15 residues. V shed 3 bases and J shed 0 bases, with 10 bases lying between them. Germline values: CDR1 SGHTA, CDR2 FQGTGA. CDR3 bases: TGTGCCAGCAGCTTCCGAGGATCTAGCACAGATACGCAGTATTTT. It translates to CASSFRGSSTDTQYF.

This clone was counted between two and nine times. The gene calls are TRBV30 and TRBJ2-6; the D is unclear. The germline CDR1 and CDR2 sequences are GTSNPN and SVGIG (reference sequence). V lost 2 bases to trimming and J lost 1 base, with 6 bases between them. This CDR3 contains 14 residues. The CDR3 DNA follows: TGTGCCTGGAGTAGAACTTCTGGGGCCAACGTCCTGACTTTC. Translating it yields CAWSRTSGANVLTF.

CDR3 DNA: TGCGCCAGCAGCCCTAAGACGACAGGTTATTATGAAAAACTGTTTTTT. This encodes CASSPKTTGYYEKLFF. The rearrangement joins TRBV4-3 to TRBJ1-4; possible D gene TRBD1, 6 bases. Trimming took off 4 bases at V and 6 bases at J, with 18 bases between the two ends. CDR3 length equals 16 residues. Per the germline V gene, CDR1 is LGHNA and CDR2 is YSLEER.

The V gene is TRBV6-1, the J gene TRBJ2-1; 15 bases match TRBD2. Germline V CDR1 and CDR2: MNHNS, SASEGT. Unmatched junction bases numbered 2, after V lost 5 bases and J lost 6 bases. CDR3 length: 15 residues. The DNA of the CDR3 is TGTGCCAGCAGTCCGGGACTAGCGGGAGGCAATGAGCAGTTCTTC. This encodes CASSPGLAGGNEQFF.

This clone occurred once. The V gene is TRBV7-9, the J gene TRBJ2-2, with D possibly TRBD2 on 6 matching bases. The germline V gene encodes CDR1 SEHNR and CDR2 FQNEAQ (reference sequence). The CDR3 totals 12 residues. Trimming took 5 bases from V and 6 from J, leaving 7 bases between them. CDR3 nucleotides: TGTGCCAGCAGCCGGGACTCCGGGGAGCTGTTTTTT. Translating it yields CASSRDSGELFF.

This rearrangement joins TRBV9 to TRBJ2-5; D perhaps matches TRBD2 (6 bases). There are 14 residues in the CDR3. Between the trimmed V and J ends, which lost 4 bases and 3 bases, there was a span of 13 bases. Germline assignment: CDR1 SGDLS and CDR2 YYNGEE. CDR3 DNA: TGTGCCAGCAGCAAGGGACTTAAAGAAGAGACCCAGTACTTC. Encoded protein: CASSKGLKEETQYF.

The chain combines TRBV20-1 with TRBJ2-1, with 7 positions matching TRBD1. The CDR3 length is 10 residues. Per the germline V gene, CDR1 is DFQATT and CDR2 is SNEGSKA (reference sequence). The V and J ends lost 6 bases and 10 bases, in that order; junction bases with no gene match: 3. The CDR3 sequence is CSAGTAEQFF. CDR3 nucleotide sequence: TGCAGTGCAGGGACAGCCGAGCAGTTCTTC.

V usage is TRBV9 and J usage is TRBJ2-1; 8 nucleotides align to TRBD2. The CDR3 is made up of 15 amino acids. The junction had 8 bases not matched to a gene; V was cut back by 3 bases and J by 6 bases. Germline CDR1 reads SGDLS; CDR2 reads YYNGEE. The CDR3 here is CASSASPGTSNEQFF. In DNA, the CDR3 is TGTGCCAGCAGCGCCTCCCCCGGGACTAGCAATGAGCAGTTCTTC.

The chain combines TRBV19 with TRBJ2-1; TRBD2 aligns across 10 bases. The J segment lost 4 bases and the V segment lost 3 bases, leaving 18 bases of the junction unmatched. CDR3 length equals 20 residues. From germline, CDR1 is LNHDA and CDR2 SQIVND (reference sequence). The CDR3 region is CASSMPLFRIAGGSYNEQFF. CDR3 in DNA: TGTGCCAGTAGTATGCCCCTCTTTAGGATAGCGGGAGGATCGTACAATGAGCAGTTCTTC.

V is TRBV18 and J is TRBJ2-7, with 7 nucleotides matching TRBD1. Trimming removed 1 base from V and 6 bases from J; junction bases left unmatched: 18. The germline V gene has CDR1 KGHSH and CDR2 LQKENI. The CDR3 is made up of 18 amino acids. CDR3 coding DNA: TGTGCCAGCTCACCACAACCCTCTTACAGGGGCGAATCTGGCGAGCAGTACGTC. This sequence encodes CASSPQPSYRGESGEQYV.

This clone was found once. V is TRBV2 and J is TRBJ2-3, with unresolved D. V lost 2 bases and J lost 5, with 2 bases in between. The CDR3 consists of 11 residues. Per the germline V gene, CDR1 is SNHLY and CDR2 is FYNNEI. In DNA form, the CDR3 reads TGTGCCAGCAGTGAACGAGATACGCAGTATTTT. It codes for CASSERDTQYF. Looking up the rest from reference TRBV2 and TRBJ2-3 gives the full variable domain: EPEVTQTPSHQVTQMGQEVILRCVPISNHLYFYWYRQILGQKVEFLVSFYNNEISEKSEIFDDQFSVERPDGSNFTLKIRSTKLEDSAMYFCASSERDTQYFGPGTRLTVL.

This sequence joins TRBV4-3 and TRBJ2-1, with D possibly TRBD1 on 6 matching bases. The CDR3 runs 15 residues. The V gene's germline CDR1 is LGHNA and CDR2 YSLEER. The germline V and J ends were trimmed by 1 base and 7 bases, with 14 bases remaining between them. The chain's CDR3 is CASSQGASGDNEQFF. The CDR3 bases are TGCGCCAGCAGCCAAGGGGCGTCAGGGGATAATGAGCAGTTCTTC.

This clone was observed a single time. This rearrangement joins TRBV7-2 to TRBJ2-2; tentatively, D is TRBD2 (6 bases). From germline, CDR1 is SGHTA and CDR2 FQGNSA. Trimming took off 0 bases at V and 4 bases at J, with 12 bases between the two ends. The length of the CDR3 is 16 residues. DNA for the CDR3: TGTGCCAGCAGCTTAGCCCCGGGCGGGGTCACCGGGGAGCTGTTTTTT. This encodes CASSLAPGGVTGELFF.

The chain carries TRBV6-5 and TRBJ1-1, with TRBD1 identical over 10 bases. The CDR3 is 14 amino acids. Losses at the gene ends were 4 bases for V and 4 bases for J; bases not matched to a gene: 3. Germline loops: CDR1 MNHEY, CDR2 SVGAGI. Here the CDR3 DNA reads TGTGCCAGCAGTTCCTGGGACAGGGGCACTGAAGCTTTCTTT. As protein: CASSSWDRGTEAFF.

This clone appeared a few times. The rearrangement uses TRBV4-3 and TRBJ2-1; 9 bases match TRBD2. The CDR3 sequence is 18 residues long. Germline V gene lookup returns CDR1 LGHNA and CDR2 YSLEER. Trimming cost V 0 bases and J 4 bases; bases outside gene matches: 10. For the CDR3, the DNA is TGCGCCAGCAGCCAAGATCTAGCGGGAACCGTCGGATACAATGAGCAGTTCTTC. This sequence encodes CASSQDLAGTVGYNEQFF.